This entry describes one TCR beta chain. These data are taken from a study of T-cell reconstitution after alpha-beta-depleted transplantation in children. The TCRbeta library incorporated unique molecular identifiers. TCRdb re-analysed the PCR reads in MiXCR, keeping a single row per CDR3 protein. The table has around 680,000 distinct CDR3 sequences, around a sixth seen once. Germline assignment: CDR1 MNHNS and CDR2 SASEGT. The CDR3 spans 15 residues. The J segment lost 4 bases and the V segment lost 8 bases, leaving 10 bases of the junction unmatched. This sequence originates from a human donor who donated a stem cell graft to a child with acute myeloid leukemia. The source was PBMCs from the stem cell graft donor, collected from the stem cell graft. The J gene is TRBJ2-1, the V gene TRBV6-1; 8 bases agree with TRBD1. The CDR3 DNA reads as TGTGCCAGCCAGGTGGACAGGGAGGCATACAATGAGCAGTTCTTC. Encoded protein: CASQVDREAYNEQFF.